This paragraph reports one TCR beta chain. The antigen remains undetermined. V lost 6 bases to trimming and J lost 0 bases; unmatched junction nucleotides: 24. The length of the CDR3 is 21 residues. The data are from a study of blood T cells in healthy people across ages. Points from the study as a whole: Estimates drawn from one million T cells were deemed to understate diversity.

Next came a second PCR, run for about 6 to 11 cycles, which used a sample-barcoded 5' primer along with a J-beta primer mix. A template-switch adaptor that had 12 random nucleotides put a tag on each cDNA molecule. Using its own MiXCR run on the 5' RACE reads, TCRdb lists one record per CDR3 protein. The table has about 1.8 million distinct CDR3 sequences, roughly 52% seen once; the top ten hold less than 2.5%. The sample was blood. The receptor's source is a woman aged 40 to 55 in good health. The V gene is TRBV12-3 or TRBV12-4, the J gene TRBJ2-3; 7 bases fit TRBD2. The CDR3 loop is CASSCPPPVGLSGRSTDTQYF. Here the CDR3 DNA reads TGTGCCAGCAGCTGCCCGCCGCCGGTGGGACTATCCGGCAGAAGCACAGATACGCAGTATTTT.